The 7 T cell receptor beta chains below all came from one sample that was sequenced in a study of technical replicates of blood from several donors (dated by TCRdb to 2015 to 2018). Library method: the immunoSEQ multiplex PCR assay. This is the immuneACCESS table as TCRdb keeps it, with only in-frame sequences that have V and J called. A part of the clones is gone; compared with another copy, unresolved V genes explain less than half, and the rest is unexplained. Recorded for this sample are about 81,000 clones; roughly four fifths of them occurred a single time. The ten top clones hold around 3.9% of the sample. Sequenced input: PBMCs. Receptors originate from a human donor in good health. Some clones in this sample may be carry-over from other donors' samples.

The chain carries TRBV7-2 and TRBJ2-3; 12 bases are a match to TRBD2. The CDR3 spans 19 residues. V dropped 1 base and J dropped 4; count of bases not matched to a gene: 12. Germline CDR1 SGHTA, CDR2 FQGNSA. The CDR3, as DNA: TGTGCCAGCAGCTTAGGGCTAGCGGGGGGGCCTAGGGGGCCAGATACGCAGTATTTT. Its translation: CASSLGLAGGPRGPDTQYF.

This CDR3 is CASSRTGESYGYTF. The CDR3, as DNA: TGTGCCAGCAGCAGAACAGGGGAGAGCTATGGCTACACCTTC. The chain carries TRBV5-5 and TRBJ1-2, with TRBD1 identical over 7 bases. With V trimmed by 4 bases and J by 4 bases, 7 bases remained unmatched. CDR1 is SGHKS and CDR2 is YYEKEE in the germline V gene (reference sequence). This CDR3 has 14 amino acids.

The chain couples TRBV7-8 to TRBJ2-1; D possibly corresponds to TRBD2 (6 bases). CDR1 is SGHVS, CDR2 FQNEAQ, per germline. The CDR3 is made up of 17 amino acids. Trimming cost V 5 bases and J 0 bases, with 17 bases left between them. The CDR3 DNA sequence: TGTGCCAGCAGCCGAGCTAGCGCTGGGAGCTCCTACAATGAGCAGTTCTTC. It codes for CASSRASAGSSYNEQFF. Full variable domain (rest looked up from reference TRBV7-8 and TRBJ2-1): GAGVSQSPRYKVAKRGQDVALRCDPISGHVSLFWYQQALGQGPEFLTYFQNEAQLDKSGLPSDRFFAERPEGSVSTLKIQRTQQEDSAVYLCASSRASAGSSYNEQFFGPGTRLTVL.

The CDR3 DNA is TGTGCCAGCTCACCTGTCGTAGGGGAGCTGTTTTTT. Encoded protein: CASSPVVGELFF. The chain is built from TRBV18 and TRBJ2-2; no definite D call. This CDR3 comprises 12 residues. Trimming left V 3 bases short and J 8 bases short, with 7 bases between. Germline CDR1 and CDR2: KGHSH and LQKENI.

The V and J genes are TRBV14 and TRBJ1-1, with D hard to call. The CDR3 extends over 14 amino acids. V was cut by 4 bases and J by 0 bases, with 9 bases left in between. CDR1 is SGHDN, CDR2 FVKESK, per germline. CDR3 in DNA: TGTGCCAGCAGCCGAGATTTATTGAACACTGAAGCTTTCTTT. It encodes CASSRDLLNTEAFF.

The V and J genes are TRBV9 and TRBJ2-3, with 8 bases aligning to TRBD2. Germline-derived CDR1 and CDR2 are SGDLS and YYNGEE. V shed 3 bases and J 2 bases; nucleotides not matched to a gene: 8. The CDR3 covers 16 residues. The CDR3 DNA follows: TGTGCCAGCAGCGGTAGCGGGACACCTCCCACAGATACGCAGTATTTT. Protein: CASSGSGTPPTDTQYF.

The chain couples TRBV9 to TRBJ2-7; D ambiguous. The CDR3 spans 12 residues. CDR1 SGDLS and CDR2 YYNGEE come from the germline V gene. V dropped 4 bases and J dropped 7 bases, with 12 bases sitting between them. DNA for the CDR3: TGTGCCAGCAGCCCCTCAGGTCTGGAGCAGTACTTC. Its protein product is CASSPSGLEQYF.